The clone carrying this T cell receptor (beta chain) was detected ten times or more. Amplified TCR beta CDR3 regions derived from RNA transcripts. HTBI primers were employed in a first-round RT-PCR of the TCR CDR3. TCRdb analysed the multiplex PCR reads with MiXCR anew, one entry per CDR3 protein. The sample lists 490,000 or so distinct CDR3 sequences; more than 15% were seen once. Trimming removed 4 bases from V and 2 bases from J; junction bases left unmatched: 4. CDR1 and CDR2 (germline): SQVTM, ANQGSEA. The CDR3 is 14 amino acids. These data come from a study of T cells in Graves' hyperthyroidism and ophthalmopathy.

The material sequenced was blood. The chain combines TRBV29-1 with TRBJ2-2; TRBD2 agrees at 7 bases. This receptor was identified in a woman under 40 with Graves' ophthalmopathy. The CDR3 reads CSVGVAGNTGELFF. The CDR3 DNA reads TGCAGCGTTGGAGTAGCGGGCAACACCGGGGAGCTGTTTTTT.